This T cell receptor beta chain was identified in a study of PD-1 blockade in classical Hodgkin lymphoma. As to time point: cycle 4 day 1 (C4D1), after less than 7 weeks of nivolumab. All patients relapsed after autologous stem cell transplantation, and brentuximab vedotin exposure varied. V lost 3 bases, J lost 3 bases, and 17 bases lay in between. CDR3 length equals 16 residues. CDR1 and CDR2 from the germline V gene are SGHVS and FQNEAQ. Sequencing used immunoSEQ multiplex PCR; TCRdb keeps in-frame clones, though not all of them. The table shows approximately 61,000 clones, with around 90% occurring only once.

This chain connects TRBV7-8 to TRBJ2-5; D possibly corresponds to TRBD2 (6 bases). The receptor was derived from a human donor with classical Hodgkin lymphoma. The sequences come from peripheral blood mononuclear cells (PBMCs), collected before the fourth cycle of nivolumab. CDR3 amino acids: CASSFGELAIEETQYF. CDR3 sequence (DNA): TGTGCCAGCAGCTTTGGAGAGCTAGCGATTGAAGAGACCCAGTACTTC.